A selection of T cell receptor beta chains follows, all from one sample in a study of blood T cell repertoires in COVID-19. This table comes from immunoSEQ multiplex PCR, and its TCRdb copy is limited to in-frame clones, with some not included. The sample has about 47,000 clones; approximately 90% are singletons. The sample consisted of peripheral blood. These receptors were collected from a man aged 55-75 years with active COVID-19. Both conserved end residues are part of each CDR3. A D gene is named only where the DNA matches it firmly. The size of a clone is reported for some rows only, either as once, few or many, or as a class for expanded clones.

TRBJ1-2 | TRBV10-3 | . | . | CAITNWAGADIDYGYTF | TGTGCCATCACGAATTGGGCAGGGGCCGATATAGACTATGGCTACACCTTC
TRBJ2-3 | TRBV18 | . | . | CASSPGAASTDTQYF | TGTGCCAGCTCACCGGGGGCAGCTAGCACAGATACGCAGTATTTT
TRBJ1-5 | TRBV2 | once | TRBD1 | CASSKDRAGNQPQHF | TGTGCCAGCAGTAAGGACAGGGCCGGCAATCAGCCCCAGCATTTT
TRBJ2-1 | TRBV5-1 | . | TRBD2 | CASSLVSGRVDEQFF | TGCGCCAGCAGCTTGGTTAGCGGGAGAGTCGATGAGCAGTTCTTC
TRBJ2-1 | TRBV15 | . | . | CATSTGGENEQFF | TGTGCCACCAGCACTGGCGGGGAGAATGAGCAGTTCTTC
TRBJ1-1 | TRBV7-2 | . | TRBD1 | CASSRDRVNTEAFF | TGTGCCAGCAGTAGAGACAGGGTGAACACTGAAGCTTTCTTT
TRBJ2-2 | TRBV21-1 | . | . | CATRTGDTGELFF | TGTGCCACCAGGACAGGGGACACCGGGGAGCTGTTTTTT
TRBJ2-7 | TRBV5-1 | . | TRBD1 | CASSPPFGTAYEQYF | TGCGCCAGCAGTCCCCCTTTCGGGACAGCTTACGAGCAGTACTTC
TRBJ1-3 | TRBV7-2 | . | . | CASSLAGGVGNTIYF | TGTGCCAGCAGCTTAGCAGGGGGGGTTGGAAACACCATATATTTT
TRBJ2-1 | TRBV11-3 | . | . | CASSFVDSSYNEQFF | TGTGCCAGCAGCTTTGTGGACAGTTCCTACAATGAGCAGTTCTTC
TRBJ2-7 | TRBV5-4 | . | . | CASRGTDYEQYF | TGTGCCAGCCGCGGGACGGACTACGAGCAGTACTTC
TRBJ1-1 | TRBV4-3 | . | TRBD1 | CASSQGQTNTEAFF | TGCGCCAGCAGCCAGGGACAGACTAACACTGAAGCTTTCTTT
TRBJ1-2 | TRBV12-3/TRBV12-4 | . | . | CASSLLLYYGYTF | TGTGCCAGCAGTTTATTGCTATACTATGGCTACACCTTC
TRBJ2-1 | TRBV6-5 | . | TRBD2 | CASRGLAGANEQFF | TGTGCCAGCAGAGGACTAGCGGGGGCCAATGAGCAGTTCTTC
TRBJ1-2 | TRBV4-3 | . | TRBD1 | CASSQVRTGDGGYTF | TGCGCCAGCAGCCAAGTAAGGACAGGGGATGGAGGCTACACCTTC
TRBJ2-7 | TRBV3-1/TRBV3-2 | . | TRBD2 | CASSNWTSGGTYEQYF | TGTGCCAGCAGTAACTGGACTAGCGGGGGCACCTACGAGCAGTACTTC
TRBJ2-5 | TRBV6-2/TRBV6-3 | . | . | CASSNPSGARETQYF | TGTGCCAGCAGCAACCCCTCAGGGGCCCGGGAGACCCAGTACTTC
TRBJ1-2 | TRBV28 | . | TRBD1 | CASSLGTGFSNYGYTF | TGTGCCAGCAGTTTAGGGACAGGGTTTTCAAACTATGGCTACACCTTC
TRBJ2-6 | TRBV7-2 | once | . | CASSQDSSGANVLTF | TGTGCCAGCAGCCAGGACAGCTCTGGGGCCAACGTCCTGACTTTC
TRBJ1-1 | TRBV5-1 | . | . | CASSLATGNTEAFF | TGCGCCAGCAGCTTGGCCACGGGGAACACTGAAGCTTTCTTT
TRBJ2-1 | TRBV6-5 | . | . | CASSYSIVVSRNEQFF | TGTGCCAGCAGTTACTCGATTGTAGTTAGTCGTAATGAGCAGTTCTTC
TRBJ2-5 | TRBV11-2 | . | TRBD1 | CASSLDRGPVETQYF | TGTGCCAGCAGCTTAGACAGGGGGCCAGTCGAGACCCAGTACTTC
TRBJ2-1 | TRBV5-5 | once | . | CASSFPRGPNEQFF | TGTGCCAGCAGCTTCCCCCGGGGTCCCAATGAGCAGTTCTTC
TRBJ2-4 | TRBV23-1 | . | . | CASSLPGAAAKNIQYF | TGCGCCAGCAGTCTTCCCGGAGCCGCGGCCAAAAACATTCAGTACTTC
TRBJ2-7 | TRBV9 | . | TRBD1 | CASSSGQAPYEQYF | TGTGCCAGCAGCTCGGGACAGGCTCCCTACGAGCAGTACTTC
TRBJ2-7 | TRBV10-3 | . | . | CAISEGEGDEQYF | TGTGCCATCAGTGAGGGCGAGGGGGACGAGCAGTACTTC
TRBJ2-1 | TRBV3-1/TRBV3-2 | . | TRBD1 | CASSPRGRNEQFF | TGTGCCAGCAGCCCCAGGGGGCGCAATGAGCAGTTCTTC
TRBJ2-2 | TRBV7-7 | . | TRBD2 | CASSSRGGPGELFF | TGTGCTAGCAGCTCACGGGGGGGCCCCGGGGAGCTGTTTTTT
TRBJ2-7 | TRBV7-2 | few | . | CASSPMSQGYEQYF | TGTGCCAGCAGCCCGATGAGTCAGGGCTACGAGCAGTACTTC
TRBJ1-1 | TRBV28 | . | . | CASSLSEGLNTEAFF | TGTGCCAGCAGTTTAAGCGAGGGTTTGAACACTGAAGCTTTCTTT
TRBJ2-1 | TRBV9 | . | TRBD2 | CASAENSGSAFSANEQFF | TGTGCCAGCGCCGAAAACAGCGGGAGTGCGTTTTCGGCCAATGAGCAGTTCTTC
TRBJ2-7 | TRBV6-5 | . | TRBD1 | CASSRQGKYEQYF | TGTGCCAGCAGTCGACAGGGGAAGTACGAGCAGTACTTC
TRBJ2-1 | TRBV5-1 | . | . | CASSPLLGEQFF | TGCGCCAGCAGCCCCCTCCTCGGGGAGCAGTTCTTC
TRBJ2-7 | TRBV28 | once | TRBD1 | CASSTAGTGGLIGALPGEQYF | TGTGCCAGCAGTACCGCCGGGACAGGGGGCTTAATCGGGGCCCTCCCGGGCGAGCAGTACTTC
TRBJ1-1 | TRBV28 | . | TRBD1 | CASSTGGNTEAFF | TGTGCCAGCAGTACAGGGGGGAACACTGAAGCTTTCTTT
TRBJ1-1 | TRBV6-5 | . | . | CASRDSLGTFF | TGTGCCAGCAGGGACAGCCTGGGGACTTTCTTT
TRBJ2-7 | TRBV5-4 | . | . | CASTLQLWSYEQYF | TGTGCCAGCACCCTTCAACTGTGGTCCTACGAGCAGTACTTC
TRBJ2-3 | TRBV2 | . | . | CASTSGPSTDTQYF | TGTGCCAGCACTTCAGGGCCTAGCACAGATACGCAGTATTTT
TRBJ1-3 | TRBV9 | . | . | CASSPTELNTIYF | TGTGCCAGCAGCCCGACAGAGTTAAACACCATATATTTT
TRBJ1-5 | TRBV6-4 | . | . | CASSPEFNQPQHF | TGTGCCAGCAGTCCCGAGTTCAATCAGCCCCAGCATTTT
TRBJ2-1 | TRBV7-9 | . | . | CASSLESGEQFF | TGTGCCAGCAGCTTAGAATCCGGTGAGCAGTTCTTC
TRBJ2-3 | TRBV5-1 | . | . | CASSSGRTAPDTQYF | TGCGCCAGCAGCTCGGGCCGGACTGCACCAGATACGCAGTATTTT
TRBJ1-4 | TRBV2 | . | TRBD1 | CATAPGQGPTNEKLFF | TGTGCCACCGCGCCCGGACAGGGCCCAACTAATGAAAAACTGTTTTTT
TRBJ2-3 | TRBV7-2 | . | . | CASSSRSDPSTDTQYF | TGTGCCAGCAGCTCCCGTAGCGATCCTAGCACAGATACGCAGTATTTT
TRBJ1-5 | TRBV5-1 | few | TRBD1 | CASSLGGTANQPQHF | TGCGCCAGCAGCTTGGGGGGGACAGCCAATCAGCCCCAGCATTTT
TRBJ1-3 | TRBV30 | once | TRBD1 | CAWRDRAGNTIYF | TGTGCCTGGAGGGACAGGGCTGGAAACACCATATATTTT
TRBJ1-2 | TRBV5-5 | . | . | CASSLEQGYGYTF | TGTGCCAGCAGCTTGGAACAGGGTTATGGCTACACCTTC
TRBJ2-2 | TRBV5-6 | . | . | CASSLEGVGTGELFF | TGTGCCAGCAGCTTGGAGGGGGTGGGCACCGGGGAGCTGTTTTTT
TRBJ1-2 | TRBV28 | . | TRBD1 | CASRISTGAANYGYTF | TGTGCCAGCAGAATCTCTACAGGGGCAGCTAACTATGGCTACACCTTC
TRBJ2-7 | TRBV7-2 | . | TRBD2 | CASSLAQRGGEQYF | TGTGCCAGCAGCTTAGCCCAACGGGGGGGCGAGCAGTACTTC
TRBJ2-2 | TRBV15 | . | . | CATSRAGGLQYTGELFF | TGTGCCACCAGCAGAGCTGGGGGACTCCAATACACCGGGGAGCTGTTTTTT
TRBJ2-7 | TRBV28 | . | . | CASGRNRDSPYEQYF | TGTGCCAGCGGAAGAAACAGGGATTCCCCTTACGAGCAGTACTTC
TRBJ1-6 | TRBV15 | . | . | CATSRGRGSPLHF | TGTGCCACCAGCAGAGGCAGGGGATCACCCCTCCACTTT
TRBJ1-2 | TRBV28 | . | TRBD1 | CATSEVDRAPNYGYTF | TGTGCCACCAGCGAAGTCGACAGGGCCCCAAACTATGGCTACACCTTC
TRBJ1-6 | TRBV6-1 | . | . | CASSDDIRGYNSPLHF | TGTGCCAGCAGTGATGATATCAGGGGTTATAATTCACCCCTCCACTTT
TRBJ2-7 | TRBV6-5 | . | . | CASRSYLLSSYEQYF | TGTGCCAGCAGATCCTACCTTTTATCCTCCTACGAGCAGTACTTC
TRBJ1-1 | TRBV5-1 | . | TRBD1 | CASSLPRGRTEAFF | TGCGCCAGCAGCTTGCCCAGGGGGCGCACTGAAGCTTTCTTT
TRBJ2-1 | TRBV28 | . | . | CASGVWGGLAEQFF | TGTGCCAGCGGGGTGTGGGGGGGCCTTGCTGAGCAGTTCTTC
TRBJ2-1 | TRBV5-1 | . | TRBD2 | CASSFNQQFQLANEQFF | TGCGCCAGCAGCTTTAACCAACAGTTCCAACTAGCGAACGAGCAGTTCTTC